This TCR beta chain was identified during a study of cytomegalovirus exposure and HLA in healthy donors. Points from the study as a whole: Clusters of TCRs from the first cohort tended to co-occur in the 100 to 150 validation repertoires (as a later analysis found).

The CDR3 consists of 17 residues. In regard to this clone: Antigen unknown.

Assay: immunoSEQ multiplex PCR; the TCRdb copy retains only in-frame clones and omits some. The repertoire consists of 100,000 to 150,000 clones, with around 88% occurring once and the leading ten covering 4.9%. This chain joins TRBV12-1 and TRBJ2-5; TRBD2 reflects the table's D call only, with no check against the DNA. TRBV12-1 is flagged as a pseudogene. Sequencing was carried out using PBMCs. The source of this sequence is a man in his late teens or twenties in good health and CMV-seronegative. The CDR3 bases are TGTGCCAGCAGCTATCCGGGACTAGCAAGGGAAATGGAGACCCAGTACTTC. As protein: CASSYPGLAREMETQYF.